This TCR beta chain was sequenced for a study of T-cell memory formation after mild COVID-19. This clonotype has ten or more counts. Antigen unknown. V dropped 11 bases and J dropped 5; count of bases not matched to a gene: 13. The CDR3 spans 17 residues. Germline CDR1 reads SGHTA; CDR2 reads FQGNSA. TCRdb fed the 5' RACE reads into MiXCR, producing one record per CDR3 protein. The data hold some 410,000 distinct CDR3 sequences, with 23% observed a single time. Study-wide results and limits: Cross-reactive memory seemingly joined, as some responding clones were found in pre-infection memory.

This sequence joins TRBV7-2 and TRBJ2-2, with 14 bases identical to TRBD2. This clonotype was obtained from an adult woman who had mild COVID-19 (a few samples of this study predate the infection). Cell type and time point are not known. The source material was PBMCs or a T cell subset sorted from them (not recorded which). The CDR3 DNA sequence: TGTGCCTCCGCCCAGGGGGGACTAGCGGGAGTTACCGGGGAGCTGTTTTTT. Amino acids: CASAQGGLAGVTGELFF.